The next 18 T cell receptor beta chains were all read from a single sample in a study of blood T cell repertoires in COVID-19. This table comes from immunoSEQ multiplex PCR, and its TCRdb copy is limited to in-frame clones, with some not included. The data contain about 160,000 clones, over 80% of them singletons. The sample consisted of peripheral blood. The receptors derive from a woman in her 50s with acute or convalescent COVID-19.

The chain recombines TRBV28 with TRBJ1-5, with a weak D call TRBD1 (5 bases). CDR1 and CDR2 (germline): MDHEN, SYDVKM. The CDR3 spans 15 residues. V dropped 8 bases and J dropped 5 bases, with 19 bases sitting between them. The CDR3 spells CASGRGRPADQPQHF. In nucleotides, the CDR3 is TGTGCCAGCGGGCGGGGGAGGCCAGCCGATCAGCCCCAGCATTTT.

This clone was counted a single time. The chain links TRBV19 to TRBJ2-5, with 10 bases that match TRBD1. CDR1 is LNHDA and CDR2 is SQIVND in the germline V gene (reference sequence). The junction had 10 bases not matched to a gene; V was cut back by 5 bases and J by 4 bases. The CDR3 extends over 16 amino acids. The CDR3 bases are TGTGCCAGTAGTGACACCGGGACAGGGGCGCGAGAGACCCAGTACTTC. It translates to CASSDTGTGARETQYF.

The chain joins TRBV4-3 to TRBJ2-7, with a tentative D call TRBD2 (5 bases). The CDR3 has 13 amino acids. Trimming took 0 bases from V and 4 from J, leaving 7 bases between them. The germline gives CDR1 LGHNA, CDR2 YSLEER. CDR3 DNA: TGCGCCAGCAGCCAAGATTGGACTTACGAGCAGTACTTC. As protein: CASSQDWTYEQYF.

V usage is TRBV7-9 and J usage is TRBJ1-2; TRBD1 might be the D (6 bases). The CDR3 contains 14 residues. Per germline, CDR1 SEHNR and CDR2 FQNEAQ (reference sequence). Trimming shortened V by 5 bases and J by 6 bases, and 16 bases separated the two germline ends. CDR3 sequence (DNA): TGTGCCAGCAGCCCGGGACAATACATGGATGGCTACACCTTC. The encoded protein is CASSPGQYMDGYTF.

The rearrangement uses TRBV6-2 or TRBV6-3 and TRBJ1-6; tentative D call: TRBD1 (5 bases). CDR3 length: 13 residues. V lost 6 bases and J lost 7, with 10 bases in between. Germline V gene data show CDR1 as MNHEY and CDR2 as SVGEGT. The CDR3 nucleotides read TGTGCCAGCAGCATGACAGAGAATTCACCCCTCCACTTT. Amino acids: CASSMTENSPLHF.

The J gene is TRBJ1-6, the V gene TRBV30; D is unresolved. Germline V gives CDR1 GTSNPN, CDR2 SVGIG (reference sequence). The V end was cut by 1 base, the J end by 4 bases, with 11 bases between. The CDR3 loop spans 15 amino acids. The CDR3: CAWSGALAYNSPLHF. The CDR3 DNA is TGTGCCTGGAGTGGGGCTTTGGCTTATAATTCACCCCTCCACTTT. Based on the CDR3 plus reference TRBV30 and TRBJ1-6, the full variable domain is SQTIHQWPATLVQPVGSPLSLECTVEGTSNPNLYWYRQAAGRGLQLLFYSVGIGQISSEVPQNLSASRPQDRQFILSSKKLLLSDSGFYLCAWSGALAYNSPLHFGNGTRLTVT.

In DNA, the CDR3 is TGTGCCAGTAGTACCAGGTCAGGCATGGCCTCTGGAAACACCATATATTTT. It specifies CASSTRSGMASGNTIYF. The chain has TRBV19 and TRBJ1-3; D gene ambiguous. The germline V gene encodes CDR1 LNHDA and CDR2 SQIVND (reference sequence). The CDR3 loop spans 17 amino acids. Between the trimmed V and J ends, which lost 4 bases and 0 bases, there was a span of 16 bases.

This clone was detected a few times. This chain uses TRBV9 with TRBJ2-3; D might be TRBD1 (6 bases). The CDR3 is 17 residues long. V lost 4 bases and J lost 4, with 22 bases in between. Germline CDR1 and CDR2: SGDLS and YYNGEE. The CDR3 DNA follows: TGTGCCAGCAGCCCCCGCAACAGGGCTCCGAGAGCAGATACGCAGTATTTT. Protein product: CASSPRNRAPRADTQYF. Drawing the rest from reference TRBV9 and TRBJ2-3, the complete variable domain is DSGVTQTPKHLITATGQRVTLRCSPRSGDLSVYWYQQSLDQGLQFLIQYYNGEERAKGNILERFSAQQFPDLHSELNLSSLELGDSALYFCASSPRNRAPRADTQYFGPGTRLTVL.

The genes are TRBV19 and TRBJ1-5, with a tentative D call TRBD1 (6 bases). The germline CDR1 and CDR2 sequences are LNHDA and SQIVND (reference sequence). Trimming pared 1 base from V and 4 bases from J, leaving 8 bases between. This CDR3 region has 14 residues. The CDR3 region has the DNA TGTGCCAGTAGTATAGTCCAGGGGAATCAGCCCCAGCATTTT. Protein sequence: CASSIVQGNQPQHF.

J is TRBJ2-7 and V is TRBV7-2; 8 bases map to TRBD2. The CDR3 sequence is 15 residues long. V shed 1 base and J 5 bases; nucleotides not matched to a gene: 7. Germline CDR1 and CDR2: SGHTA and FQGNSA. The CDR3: CASSLVAPSGHEQYF. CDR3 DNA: TGTGCCAGCAGCTTAGTAGCCCCTAGCGGGCACGAGCAGTACTTC.

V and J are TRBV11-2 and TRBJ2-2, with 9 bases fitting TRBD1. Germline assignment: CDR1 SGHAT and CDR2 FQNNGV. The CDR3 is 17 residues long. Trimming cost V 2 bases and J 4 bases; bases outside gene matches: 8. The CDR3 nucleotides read TGTGCCAGCAGCTTAAGGCTACAGGGGGCTCTCACCGGGGAGCTGTTTTTT. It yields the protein CASSLRLQGALTGELFF.

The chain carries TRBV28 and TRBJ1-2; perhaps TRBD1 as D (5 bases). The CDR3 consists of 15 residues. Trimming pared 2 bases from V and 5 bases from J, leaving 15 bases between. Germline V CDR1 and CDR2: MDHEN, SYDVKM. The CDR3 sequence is CASSLTGGRLYGYTF. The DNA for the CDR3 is TGTGCCAGCAGTTTAACCGGGGGTCGTCTTTATGGCTACACCTTC.

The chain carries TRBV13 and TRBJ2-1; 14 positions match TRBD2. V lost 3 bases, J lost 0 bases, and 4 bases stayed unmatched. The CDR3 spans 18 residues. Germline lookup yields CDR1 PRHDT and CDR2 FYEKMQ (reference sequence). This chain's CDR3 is CASSFGTSGGSSYNEQFF. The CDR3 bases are TGTGCCAGCAGCTTCGGGACTAGCGGGGGCAGCTCCTACAATGAGCAGTTCTTC.

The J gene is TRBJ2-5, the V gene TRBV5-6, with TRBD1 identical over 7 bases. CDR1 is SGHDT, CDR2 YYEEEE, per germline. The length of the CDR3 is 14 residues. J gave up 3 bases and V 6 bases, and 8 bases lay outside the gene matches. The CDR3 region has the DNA TGTGCCAGCACCAAAACAGGGGTTGAAGAGACCCAGTACTTC. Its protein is CASTKTGVEETQYF.

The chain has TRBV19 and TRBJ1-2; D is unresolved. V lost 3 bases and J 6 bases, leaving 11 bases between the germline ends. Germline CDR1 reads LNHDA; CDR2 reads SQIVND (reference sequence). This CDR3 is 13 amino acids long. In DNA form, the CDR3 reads TGTGCCAGTAGTATGAGAGCAGGTGATGGCTACACCTTC. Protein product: CASSMRAGDGYTF.

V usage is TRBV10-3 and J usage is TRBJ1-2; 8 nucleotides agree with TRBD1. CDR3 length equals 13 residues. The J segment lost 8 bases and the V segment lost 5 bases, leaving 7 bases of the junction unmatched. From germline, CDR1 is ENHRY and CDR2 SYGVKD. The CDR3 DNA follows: TGTGCCATCAGTACGCCGACAGGGGAAGGCTACACCTTC. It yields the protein CAISTPTGEGYTF.

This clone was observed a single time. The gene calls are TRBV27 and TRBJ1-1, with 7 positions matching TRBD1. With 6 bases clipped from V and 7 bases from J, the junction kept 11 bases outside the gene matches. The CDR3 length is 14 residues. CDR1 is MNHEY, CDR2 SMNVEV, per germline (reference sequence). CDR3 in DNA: TGTGCCAGCAGCTATAATGAGGGGGCGGTTGAAGCTTTCTTT. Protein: CASSYNEGAVEAFF.

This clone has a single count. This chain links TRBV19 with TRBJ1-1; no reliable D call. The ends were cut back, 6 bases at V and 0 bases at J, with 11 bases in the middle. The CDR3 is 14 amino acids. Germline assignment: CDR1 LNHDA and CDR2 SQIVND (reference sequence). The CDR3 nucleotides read TGTGCCAGTAGCGTACGATCTATGAACACTGAAGCTTTCTTT. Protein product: CASSVRSMNTEAFF. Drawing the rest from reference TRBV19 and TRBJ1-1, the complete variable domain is DGGITQSPKYLFRKEGQNVTLSCEQNLNHDAMYWYRQDPGQGLRLIYYSQIVNDFQKGDIAEGYSVSREKKESFPLTVTSAQKNPTAFYLCASSVRSMNTEAFFGQGTRLTVV.